This passage covers 3 T cell receptor beta chains from one sample sequenced in a study of blood T cell repertoires in COVID-19. Assay: immunoSEQ multiplex PCR; the TCRdb copy retains only in-frame clones and omits some. The sample has some 65,000 clones; approximately 95% are singletons. The sequenced sample consisted of peripheral blood. These receptors came from a man between 65 and 79 years old with active COVID-19.

Written as DNA, the CDR3 is TGTGCCAGTAGGGAGGGGCAGGGCAGGACTAATGAAAAACTGTTTTTT. This gives the protein CASREGQGRTNEKLFF. The V gene is TRBV19, the J gene TRBJ1-4; tentatively, D is TRBD1 (5 bases). V shed 6 bases and J shed 2 bases, with 16 bases lying between them. The V gene's germline CDR1 is LNHDA and CDR2 SQIVND (reference sequence). The CDR3 spans 16 residues.

The rearrangement links TRBV19 to TRBJ2-2, with 9 bases aligning to TRBD1. Germline V lookup: CDR1 LNHDA, CDR2 SQIVND (reference sequence). Trimming at V came to 3 bases and at J to 2 bases, leaving 7 bases not matched to a gene. This CDR3 spans 17 amino acids. DNA for the CDR3: TGTGCCAGTAGTATCCCCGGGACAGGGACAAACACCGGGGAGCTGTTTTTT. This gives the protein CASSIPGTGTNTGELFF.

The chain carries TRBV5-6 and TRBJ2-5, with a tentative D call TRBD1 (6 bases). V was shortened by 4 bases and J by 1 base, with 11 bases between the two germline ends. The germline CDR1 and CDR2 sequences are SGHDT and YYEEEE. This CDR3 comprises 14 residues. The CDR3 loop is CASSITGIQETQYF. The CDR3 coding sequence is TGTGCCAGCAGCATAACAGGGATCCAAGAGACCCAGTACTTC.